This T cell receptor (beta chain) is drawn from a study of T cells after yellow fever vaccination. One entry per CDR3 protein, called by TCRdb with MiXCR from the 5' RACE reads. The sample has 150,000 to 200,000 distinct CDR3 sequences, less than 9% seen once. V lost 7 bases and J lost 6; bases outside the gene matches: 6. Germline V lookup: CDR1 MNHNS, CDR2 SASEGT. The CDR3 spans 13 residues. This clonotype was seen ten or more times. The chain employs TRBV6-1 and TRBJ2-1; 7 nucleotides line up with TRBD1. Here the sequenced sample was CD4+ T cells sorted from PBMCs, taken about 5 days after the first yellow fever vaccination. The receptor was isolated from a man younger than 35 who received the YFV17D yellow fever vaccine. The CDR3 reads CASNPTGRNEQFF. CDR3 bases: TGTGCCAGCAACCCGACAGGGCGCAATGAGCAGTTCTTC.